These 12 T cell receptor beta chains were all obtained from the same sample, sequenced in a study of blood T cell repertoires in COVID-19 (dated by TCRdb to about 2020). The method was the immunoSEQ multiplex PCR assay. The table was pulled from immuneACCESS by TCRdb, which kept in-frame rearrangements only. Such tables lose some clones; where checked, under half of the loss comes from unresolved V genes, and the rest has no known cause. This sample holds 200,000 to 300,000 clones; about 87% were observed only once. The top ten clones comprise 2% to 3% of the sample. The sequenced sample was PBMCs or T cells enriched from blood (not recorded which). The receptors were gathered from a woman between 25 and 40 years old with acute COVID-19.

The V and J genes are TRBV27 and TRBJ1-1; tentative D call: TRBD1 (5 bases). The germline V gene has CDR1 MNHEY and CDR2 SMNVEV (reference sequence). Trimming left V 2 bases short and J 1 base short, with 8 bases between. This CDR3 contains 14 residues. The chain's CDR3 is CASSLRGTNTEAFF. DNA of the CDR3: TGTGCCAGCAGTTTACGGGGGACGAACACTGAAGCTTTCTTT.

The chain carries TRBV10-1 and TRBJ2-1; tentatively, D is TRBD2 (6 bases). Germline-derived CDR1 and CDR2 are WNHNN and SYGVQD (reference sequence). V lost 6 bases and J 6 bases, leaving 15 bases between the germline ends. The CDR3 is made up of 14 amino acids. The CDR3 nucleotides are TGCGCCAGCAGCCTAGGAATGGGAGGCAATGAGCAGTTCTTC. Translation: CASSLGMGGNEQFF.

The rearrangement uses TRBV30 and TRBJ1-6; a possible D gene is TRBD1 (6 bases). The CDR3 extends over 15 amino acids. The germline V gene encodes CDR1 GTSNPN and CDR2 SVGIG (reference sequence). V gave up 1 base and J gave up 7 bases, with 14 bases separating them. CDR3 nucleotide sequence: TGTGCCTGGAGTGGACCACAGGGCGGGAATTCACCCCTCCACTTT. Residues: CAWSGPQGGNSPLHF.

The chain couples TRBV11-2 to TRBJ2-5; D possibly corresponds to TRBD2 (5 bases). The CDR3 spans 14 residues. CDR1 SGHAT and CDR2 FQNNGV come from the germline V gene. Trimming took 5 bases from V and 1 from J, leaving 11 bases between them. This CDR3 reads CASSPWEFQETQYF. In DNA form, the CDR3 reads TGTGCCAGCAGCCCCTGGGAGTTCCAAGAGACCCAGTACTTC.

This clone has a single count. The J gene is TRBJ1-2, the V gene TRBV7-2, with D tentatively TRBD1 (5 bases). Between the trimmed V and J ends, which lost 5 bases and 14 bases, there was a span of 21 bases. Germline assignment: CDR1 SGHTA and CDR2 FQGNSA. The CDR3 covers 13 residues. The CDR3 region has the DNA TGTGCCAGCAGCGGGGCAGATACGGCAGAACAGACCTTC. Encoded protein: CASSGADTAEQTF.

DNA for the CDR3: TGCGCCAGCAGCCAAGAAAAGACAGCTAACTATGGCTACACCTTC. Its protein product is CASSQEKTANYGYTF. The genes are TRBV4-3 and TRBJ1-2, with D possibly being TRBD1 (5 bases). Trimming cost V 0 bases and J 0 bases, with 8 bases left between them. This CDR3 region has 15 residues. CDR1 is LGHNA and CDR2 is YSLEER in the germline V gene.

This clone occurred many times. This chain connects TRBV4-1 to TRBJ2-7; tentatively, D is TRBD1 (6 bases). The V end lost 3 bases, the J end lost 6 bases, and 12 bases lay between the germline ends. This CDR3 has 13 residues. CDR1 and CDR2 (germline): MGHRA, YSYEKL. In DNA, the CDR3 is TGCGCCAGCAGCCAGCACGACAGGCTCGAGCAGTACTTC. This encodes CASSQHDRLEQYF.

The DNA of the CDR3 is TGTGCCTGGAGTGTCGGGACACCTTATGGCTACACCTTC. It encodes CAWSVGTPYGYTF. V usage is TRBV30 and J usage is TRBJ1-2; weak D call: TRBD1 (6 bases). CDR3 length: 13 residues. The V end lost 0 bases, the J end lost 5 bases, and 10 bases lay between the germline ends. CDR1 is GTSNPN and CDR2 is SVGIG in the germline V gene (reference sequence).

This chain joins TRBV11-2 and TRBJ1-4; 9 bases map to TRBD1. CDR3 size: 18 residues. Germline loops: CDR1 SGHAT, CDR2 FQNNGV. Trimming took 1 base from V and 8 from J; bases not matched to a gene: 14. CDR3 DNA: TGTGCCAGCAGCTTAGCTATAACCCTACAGGGGGCGGAAGAAAAACTGTTTTTT. Its protein product is CASSLAITLQGAEEKLFF. The variable domain in full, with the rest retrieved from reference TRBV11-2 and TRBJ1-4, is EAGVAQSPRYKIIEKRQSVAFWCNPISGHATLYWYQQILGQGPKLLIQFQNNGVVDDSQLPKDRFSAERLKGVDSTLKIQPAKLEDSAVYLCASSLAITLQGAEEKLFFGSGTQLSVL.

The chain recombines TRBV6-5 with TRBJ2-3, with D possibly TRBD2 on 6 matching bases. The V end lost 2 bases, the J end lost 2 bases, and 11 bases lay between the germline ends. The CDR3 has 15 residues. Looked up from germline, CDR1 is MNHEY and CDR2 is SVGAGI. The CDR3 region is CASSYGGHPTDTQYF. The DNA of the CDR3 is TGTGCCAGCAGTTACGGAGGGCACCCCACAGATACGCAGTATTTT.

The V gene is TRBV6-5, the J gene TRBJ1-1; D remains unclear. V lost 6 bases to trimming and J lost 4 bases, with 9 bases between them. The CDR3 is 12 residues long. Looked up from germline, CDR1 is MNHEY and CDR2 is SVGAGI. The DNA of the CDR3 is TGTGCCAGCAGCCCGTCGGGCACTGAAGCTTTCTTT. It yields the protein CASSPSGTEAFF.

This chain joins TRBV7-8 and TRBJ2-2; D unresolved. Germline V gene sequence: CDR1 SGHVS, CDR2 FQNEAQ. Trimming cost V 5 bases and J 1 base, with 20 bases left between them. The CDR3 has 18 amino acids. This CDR3 is CASSTTKTQDENTGELFF. CDR3 DNA: TGTGCCAGCAGCACAACCAAAACCCAGGATGAGAACACCGGGGAGCTGTTTTTT.